This T cell receptor beta chain is drawn from a study of Graves' ophthalmopathy and Graves' hyperthyroidism. Turning to the study itself: Upon initial diagnosis and before any treatment, peripheral blood was collected. Whole-study results and caveats: The majority of expanded thyroid clonotypes above 0.001 frequency also occurred in blood.

As the template, RNA transcripts were used to amplify TCR beta CDR3 regions. First-round RT-PCR relied on HTBI primers, and a second-round multiplex PCR came next. In TCRdb, the multiplex PCR reads were re-called with MiXCR into one record per CDR3 protein. Of roughly 160,000 distinct CDR3 sequences listed, about 40% were seen once; the top ten hold roughly 5.8%. To note about this clonotype: Its antigen is not known.

The length of the CDR3 is 17 residues. The V gene end was trimmed by 5 bases and the J gene end by 0 bases; junction bases not matched to a gene: 11. PBMCs stemmed from around 10 ml of fresh peripheral blood. J is TRBJ2-7 and V is TRBV12-3 or TRBV12-4, with TRBD2 matching 9 bases. Sequencing was carried out using peripheral blood. This TCR came from a middle-aged woman with Graves' ophthalmopathy. Here the CDR3 DNA reads TGTGCCAGCAGTCCTCGCGGCGGCGGGAGGGCCTCCTACGAGCAGTACTTC. Translated, it gives CASSPRGGGRASYEQYF.